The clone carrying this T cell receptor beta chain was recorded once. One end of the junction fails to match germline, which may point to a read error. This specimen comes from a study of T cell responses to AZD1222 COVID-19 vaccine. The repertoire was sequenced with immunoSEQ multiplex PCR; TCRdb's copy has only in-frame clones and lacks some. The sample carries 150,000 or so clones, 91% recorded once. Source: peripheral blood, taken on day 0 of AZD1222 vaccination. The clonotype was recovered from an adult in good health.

CDR3 residues: CASSLTGISHEQYF. The CDR3 coding sequence is TGCGCCAGCAGCTTGACAGGGATCTCCCACGAGCAGTACTTC. The chain joins TRBV5-1 to TRBJ2-7; maybe TRBD1 (6 bases). Germline V gene sequence: CDR1 SGHRS, CDR2 YFSETQ. The CDR3 consists of 14 residues.